These 20 T cell receptor beta chains were all obtained from the same sample, sequenced in a study of response to subunit inactivated influenza vaccine. MiXCR, run by TCRdb on the RT-PCR reads, gives a single entry per CDR3 protein. The data contain roughly 170,000 distinct CDR3 sequences, around a tenth of them seen just once; the ten biggest clones take up approximately 10%. Specimen: non-naive T cells sorted from PBMCs, collected on the day of vaccination. All receptors come from a man aged 50 to 59 who received an inactivated influenza vaccine.

In its sample, this clonotype was seen many times. The chain links TRBV7-8 to TRBJ2-7; 8 bases are shared with TRBD2. From germline, CDR1 is SGHVS and CDR2 FQNEAQ. V lost 1 base to trimming and J lost 0 bases; unmatched junction nucleotides: 2. CDR3 length: 15 amino acids. CDR3 sequence reads: CASSLELAASYEQYF. Here the CDR3 DNA reads TGTGCCAGCAGCTTAGAACTAGCGGCCTCCTACGAGCAGTACTTC.

The table lists this clonotype with a few counts. V and J are TRBV6-5 and TRBJ2-5; weak D call: TRBD2 (5 bases). The V gene lost 1 base and the J gene lost 5 bases, with 11 bases spanning the gap. Germline-derived CDR1 and CDR2 are MNHEY and SVGAGI. The CDR3 totals 14 residues. CDR3 nucleotides: TGTGCCAGCAGTTACTTTGAGGGCTCCGAGACCCAGTACTTC. Protein product: CASSYFEGSETQYF.

The V and J genes are TRBV9 and TRBJ2-7; 9 nucleotides agree with TRBD1. The CDR3 totals 13 residues. The V gene end was trimmed by 7 bases and the J gene end by 5 bases; junction bases not matched to a gene: 7. Germline V gene lookup returns CDR1 SGDLS and CDR2 YYNGEE. The chain's CDR3 is CASSRDRVDEQYF. The CDR3 DNA sequence: TGTGCCAGCTCCCGGGACAGGGTGGACGAGCAGTACTTC. Using reference TRBV9 and TRBJ2-7 for the parts outside the CDR3, the full variable domain is DSGVTQTPKHLITATGQRVTLRCSPRSGDLSVYWYQQSLDQGLQFLIQYYNGEERAKGNILERFSAQQFPDLHSELNLSSLELGDSALYFCASSRDRVDEQYFGPGTRLTVT.

This clonotype has a handful of counts. This chain uses TRBV9 with TRBJ2-3, with D unresolved. The CDR3 is made up of 14 amino acids. The V and J ends lost 4 bases and 2 bases respectively, with 11 bases between them. Per germline, CDR1 SGDLS and CDR2 YYNGEE. The CDR3 loop is CASSSRQNTDTQYF. Written as DNA, the CDR3 is TGTGCCAGCAGCTCAAGACAAAACACAGATACGCAGTATTTT.

This clonotype was found many times. The chain recombines TRBV5-1 with TRBJ2-7; D perhaps matches TRBD2 (6 bases). V lost 8 bases and J 0 bases, leaving 21 bases between the germline ends. The CDR3 contains 16 residues. Germline values: CDR1 SGHRS, CDR2 YFSETQ. The CDR3: CARPRTVGGLSYEQYF. The CDR3 bases are TGCGCCAGGCCGAGAACAGTCGGAGGGCTCTCCTACGAGCAGTACTTC.

A note on this clonotype: Mismatch with germline at one junction end may stem from a read error. The J gene is TRBJ2-5, the V gene TRBV18; TRBD2 aligns across 7 bases. The CDR3 consists of 14 residues. In germline, CDR1 is KGHSH, CDR2 LQKENI. CDR3 DNA: TGTGCCAGCTCACCATCCTGGCTAGCGGATCTTCGGGACTTC. Amino acids: CASSPSWLADLRDF. Full variable domain (rest looked up from reference TRBV18 and TRBJ2-5): NAGVMQNPRHLVRRRGQEARLRCSPMKGHSHVYWYRQLPEEGLKFMVYLQKENIIDESGMPKERFSAEFPKEGPSILRIQQVVRGDSAAYFCASSPSWLADLRDFGPGTRLLVL.

In its sample, this clonotype was seen many times. The rearrangement uses TRBV11-3 and TRBJ2-3, with 7 bases lining up with TRBD1. The CDR3 is made up of 15 amino acids. The V and J ends lost 1 base and 7 bases, in that order; junction bases with no gene match: 8. Germline values: CDR1 SGHNT, CDR2 YENEEA. In DNA form, the CDR3 reads TGTGCCAGCAGCTTAGGTTTAGGGGGCGTGAATACGCAGTATTTT. It translates to CASSLGLGGVNTQYF.

The genes are TRBV19 and TRBJ2-2; D may be TRBD2 (5 bases). Trimming removed 5 bases from V and 0 bases from J, with 13 bases in between. The CDR3 has 16 amino acids. CDR1 LNHDA and CDR2 SQIVND come from the germline V gene (reference sequence). CDR3 sequence reads: CASSEAGTPNTGELFF. Written as DNA, the CDR3 is TGTGCCAGTAGTGAGGCGGGCACCCCGAACACCGGGGAGCTGTTTTTT.

This clonotype was picked up many times. This chain connects TRBV4-1 to TRBJ2-1; possibly TRBD1 for D (5 bases). The CDR3 length is 14 residues. Germline V gene data show CDR1 as MGHRA and CDR2 as YSYEKL. The V and J ends lost 1 base and 6 bases respectively, with 10 bases between them. The CDR3 loop is CASSQVSGFNEQFF. The CDR3 DNA reads TGCGCCAGCAGCCAAGTTTCAGGGTTCAATGAGCAGTTCTTC.

The CDR3, as DNA: TGTGCCAGCAGGGACTCTGAAGCTTTCTTT. Protein sequence: CASRDSEAFF. The rearrangement links TRBV6-1 to TRBJ1-1, with D unresolved. Trimming took 6 bases from V and 6 from J, leaving 5 bases between them. This CDR3 contains 10 residues. In germline, CDR1 is MNHNS, CDR2 SASEGT.

In its sample, this clonotype was seen a few times. The CDR3 nucleotides read TGTGCCACCAGCAGAGATGAAGGGGGATCAGCTCCCACCTTC. Its translation: CATSRDEGGSAPTF. This chain uses TRBV15 with TRBJ1-2, with a tentative D call TRBD1 (6 bases). The CDR3 is 14 amino acids. The ends were cut back, 0 bases at V and 13 bases at J, with 18 bases in the middle. Germline loops: CDR1 LNHNV, CDR2 YYDKDF (reference sequence).

The chain couples TRBV7-9 to TRBJ2-3; D not certain. The CDR3 is made up of 11 amino acids. Trimming stripped 11 bases from V and 1 base from J, with 7 bases between. Germline CDR1 and CDR2: SEHNR and FQNEAQ (reference sequence). Written as DNA, the CDR3 is TGTGCCTCCCAGGGCACAGATACGCAGTATTTT. Amino acid sequence: CASQGTDTQYF.

At least ten counts were recorded for this clonotype. The chain employs TRBV20-1 and TRBJ1-1; the D is unclear. Between the trimmed V and J ends, which lost 3 bases and 7 bases, there was a span of 9 bases. In germline, CDR1 is DFQATT, CDR2 SNEGSKA (reference sequence). The CDR3 has 11 residues. Written as DNA, the CDR3 is TGCAGTGCTAGTTATATAAGTGAAGCTTTCTTT. Its translation is CSASYISEAFF.

This sequence joins TRBV20-1 and TRBJ1-5; TRBD1 agrees at 7 bases. After removal of 5 bases from V and 2 bases from J, the junction contained 15 bases not matched to a gene. The length of the CDR3 is 17 residues. Looked up from germline, CDR1 is DFQATT and CDR2 is SNEGSKA (reference sequence). The CDR3 DNA reads TGCAGTGCTGAAGGGACAGTCGCCGCGCTTGGCAATCAGCCCCAGCATTTT. Its translation is CSAEGTVAALGNQPQHF.

There are a few counts of this clonotype. This chain joins TRBV3-1 and TRBJ2-1; D not certain. The CDR3 runs to 12 residues. Trimming shortened V by 1 base and J by 8 bases, and 6 bases separated the two germline ends. Germline V lookup: CDR1 LGHDT, CDR2 YNNKEL (reference sequence). CDR3 coding DNA: TGTGCCAGCAGCCAAGTTGGATATGAGCAGTTCTTC. It translates to CASSQVGYEQFF.

This clonotype was seen ten or more times. The CDR3 protein is CASSFLSADTQYF. The CDR3 DNA is TGTGCCAGCAGCTTTTTATCCGCAGATACGCAGTATTTT. This sequence joins TRBV7-2 and TRBJ2-3, with D unclear. This CDR3 has 13 amino acids. Per the germline V gene, CDR1 is SGHTA and CDR2 is FQGNSA. V was cut by 3 bases and J by 4 bases, with 8 bases left in between.

This clonotype turned up a few times. J is TRBJ1-1 and V is TRBV7-9; tentative D call: TRBD1 (5 bases). The CDR3 contains 15 residues. Germline values: CDR1 SEHNR, CDR2 FQNEAQ (reference sequence). Trimming removed 3 bases from V and 2 bases from J, with 13 bases in between. The CDR3 DNA reads TGTGCCAGCAGCTTCGGGCAAGGGGTTAACACTGAAGCTTTCTTT. The encoded protein is CASSFGQGVNTEAFF.

The gene calls are TRBV6-5 and TRBJ1-4; TRBD1 is a possible D gene (6 bases). Germline CDR1 MNHEY, CDR2 SVGAGI. The V and J ends lost 2 bases and 5 bases respectively, with 9 bases between them. The CDR3 runs to 14 residues. The CDR3 sequence: CASSYGQGNEKLFF. The CDR3 DNA is TGTGCCAGCAGTTACGGCCAGGGGAATGAAAAACTGTTTTTT.

The chain recombines TRBV11-2 with TRBJ2-5; 7 bases line up with TRBD2. V was pared by 7 bases and J by 1 base, with 6 bases of the junction left unmatched. The germline V gene has CDR1 SGHAT and CDR2 FQNNGV. This CDR3 region has 14 residues. This CDR3 reads CASTPAGTQETQYF. The CDR3 DNA sequence: TGTGCCAGCACCCCAGCGGGGACCCAAGAGACCCAGTACTTC.

Many counts were recorded for this clonotype. This chain joins TRBV5-6 and TRBJ2-3; D gene unclear. This CDR3 region has 17 residues. V was pared by 1 base and J by 2 bases, with 17 bases between. Per germline, CDR1 SGHDT and CDR2 YYEEEE. CDR3 region: CASSLQIRNFYTDTQYF. The CDR3 nucleotides are TGTGCCAGCAGCTTGCAGATTCGTAACTTTTACACAGATACGCAGTATTTT.